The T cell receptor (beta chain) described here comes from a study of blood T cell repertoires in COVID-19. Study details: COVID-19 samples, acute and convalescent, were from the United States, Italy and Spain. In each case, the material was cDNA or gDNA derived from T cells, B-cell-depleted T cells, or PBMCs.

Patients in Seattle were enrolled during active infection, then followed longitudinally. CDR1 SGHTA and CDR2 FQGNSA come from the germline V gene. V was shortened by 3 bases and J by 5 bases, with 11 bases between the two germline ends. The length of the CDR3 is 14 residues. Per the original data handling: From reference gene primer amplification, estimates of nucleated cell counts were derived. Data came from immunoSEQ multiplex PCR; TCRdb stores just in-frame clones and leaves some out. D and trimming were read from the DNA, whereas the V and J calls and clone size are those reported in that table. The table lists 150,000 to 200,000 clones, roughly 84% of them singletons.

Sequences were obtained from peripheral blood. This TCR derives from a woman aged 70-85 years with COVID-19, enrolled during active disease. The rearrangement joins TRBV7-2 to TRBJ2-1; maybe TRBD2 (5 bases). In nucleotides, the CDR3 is TGTGCCAGCAGCTTGGACTGGAAGAACAATGAGCAGTTCTTC. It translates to CASSLDWKNNEQFF. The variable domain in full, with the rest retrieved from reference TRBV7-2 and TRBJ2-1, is GAGVSQSPSNKVTEKGKDVELRCDPISGHTALYWYRQSLGQGLEFLIYFQGNSAPDKSGLPSDRFSAERTGGSVSTLTIQRTQQEDSAVYLCASSLDWKNNEQFFGPGTRLTVL.